This entry lists 27 T cell receptor beta chains sequenced from one sample in a study of T-cell reconstitution after alpha-beta-depleted transplantation in children. Library preparation (for TCRbeta) was performed with unique molecular identifiers. TCRdb re-derived calls from the PCR reads in MiXCR, one entry per CDR3 protein. The sample records 210,000 or so distinct CDR3 sequences, 8.5% to 10% being singletons. The sample consisted of PBMCs from the stem cell graft donor, taken from the stem cell graft. These receptors all come from a human donor who donated a stem cell graft to a child with acute lymphoblastic leukemia.

Many counts were recorded for this clonotype. J is TRBJ1-4 and V is TRBV10-3; D is unresolved. The germline V and J ends were trimmed by 4 bases and 8 bases, with 23 bases remaining between them. CDR1 is ENHRY, CDR2 SYGVKD, per germline. The length of the CDR3 is 17 residues. DNA of the CDR3: TGTGCCATCAGTGGGGCCACCAAATCCGCGAAGGACGAAAAACTGTTTTTT. Its protein product is CAISGATKSAKDEKLFF.

The gene calls are TRBV6-2 or TRBV6-3 and TRBJ1-2; D is undetermined. Trimming took off 5 bases at V and 3 bases at J, with 16 bases between the two ends. From germline, CDR1 is MNHEY and CDR2 SVGEGT. This CDR3 is 15 amino acids long. The CDR3 DNA sequence: TGTGCCAGCAGTCATACCGCGTTCACCGACTATGGCTACACCTTC. It yields the protein CASSHTAFTDYGYTF.

This clonotype was counted at least ten times. The DNA for the CDR3 is TGTGCCAGCAGCTTAGGCGGGGGGGCGGGGGAGCAGTACTTC. It translates to CASSLGGGAGEQYF. The genes are TRBV7-8 and TRBJ2-7, with 9 bases fitting TRBD2. The CDR3 spans 14 residues. CDR1 SGHVS and CDR2 FQNEAQ come from the germline V gene. V lost 1 base, J lost 7 bases, and 5 bases stayed unmatched. Full variable domain (missing parts from reference TRBV7-8 and TRBJ2-7): GAGVSQSPRYKVAKRGQDVALRCDPISGHVSLFWYQQALGQGPEFLTYFQNEAQLDKSGLPSDRFFAERPEGSVSTLKIQRTQQEDSAVYLCASSLGGGAGEQYFGPGTRLTVT.

This clonotype was seen many times. The rearrangement links TRBV7-9 to TRBJ1-5; 7 bases match TRBD1. This CDR3 has 14 residues. CDR1 is SEHNR and CDR2 is FQNEAQ in the germline V gene (reference sequence). V lost 3 bases to trimming and J lost 6 bases; unmatched junction nucleotides: 5. Here the CDR3 reads CASSLTGPGQPQHF. CDR3 sequence (DNA): TGTGCCAGCAGCTTGACAGGGCCAGGTCAGCCCCAGCATTTT.

In its sample, this clonotype was seen many times. The rearrangement joins TRBV7-9 to TRBJ1-4; D uncertain. Deletions cut 3 bases from V and 0 bases from J, with 11 bases between. The CDR3 contains 16 residues. Germline V gives CDR1 SEHNR, CDR2 FQNEAQ (reference sequence). CDR3 bases: TGTGCCAGCAGCTTCATTGGCGGTGCAACTAATGAAAAACTGTTTTTT. Encoded protein: CASSFIGGATNEKLFF.

This clonotype was seen ten or more times. The chain couples TRBV10-3 to TRBJ2-2; D perhaps matches TRBD1 (6 bases). Deletions cut 8 bases from V and 0 bases from J, with 19 bases between. The CDR3 length is 17 residues. Germline V lookup: CDR1 ENHRY, CDR2 SYGVKD. The CDR3 DNA sequence: TGTGCCATCCGGTCGGATGGGACACCTTCGAACACCGGGGAGCTGTTTTTT. Translating gives CAIRSDGTPSNTGELFF.

This clonotype appeared many times. The chain links TRBV7-2 to TRBJ2-7; 10 bases map to TRBD1. CDR1 SGHTA and CDR2 FQGNSA come from the germline V gene. CDR3 length equals 16 residues. V dropped 0 bases and J dropped 6; count of bases not matched to a gene: 8. CDR3 bases: TGTGCCAGCAGCTTAGCTAGGGGACAGGGGTTGTCCGAGCAGTACTTC. Its protein is CASSLARGQGLSEQYF.

Only a few counts were recorded for this clonotype. V is TRBV3-1 and J is TRBJ2-7, with D tentatively TRBD2 (6 bases). The CDR3 has 12 residues. Germline values: CDR1 LGHDT, CDR2 YNNKEL (reference sequence). V gave up 5 bases and J gave up 5 bases, with 10 bases separating them. In DNA, the CDR3 is TGTGCCAGCAGCAACGCGGGACACGAGCAGTACTTC. Amino acids: CASSNAGHEQYF.

This clonotype was counted at least ten times. The chain couples TRBV4-3 to TRBJ2-5; D unclear. V lost 0 bases and J lost 1, with 12 bases in between. The CDR3 totals 16 residues. Germline values: CDR1 LGHNA, CDR2 YSLEER. The CDR3 reads CASSQDWAGAQETQYF. The CDR3 DNA follows: TGCGCCAGCAGCCAAGATTGGGCCGGAGCCCAAGAGACCCAGTACTTC.

The sample holds many counts of this clonotype. In nucleotides, the CDR3 is TGTGCCAGCATAGCCCGGACAGGGGGCACTGAAGCTTTCTTT. Its translation is CASIARTGGTEAFF. This chain links TRBV6-5 with TRBJ1-1, with TRBD1 matching over 10 bases. CDR1 and CDR2 from the germline V gene are MNHEY and SVGAGI. The CDR3 is 14 residues long. The V gene end was trimmed by 7 bases and the J gene end by 4 bases; junction bases not matched to a gene: 6.

The chain couples TRBV4-2 to TRBJ2-7; no clear D. With 10 bases removed from V and 0 bases from J, the gap between germline ends came to 16 bases. Germline V gene lookup returns CDR1 LGHNA and CDR2 YNFKEQ. The CDR3 spans 14 residues. The CDR3 loop is CAMGPGPLSYEQYF. The CDR3 DNA reads TGTGCCATGGGCCCCGGGCCCCTCTCCTACGAGCAGTACTTC.

The chain is built from TRBV5-4 and TRBJ1-2; D not certain. V dropped 0 bases and J dropped 11 bases, with 8 bases sitting between them. The CDR3 loop spans 11 amino acids. Germline CDR1 reads SGHNT; CDR2 reads YYREEE (reference sequence). CDR3: CASSLARNYTF. The CDR3, as DNA: TGTGCCAGCAGCTTGGCACGGAATTACACCTTC.

This clonotype has at least ten counts. The chain is built from TRBV7-2 and TRBJ2-7; 11 positions agree with TRBD2. This CDR3 is built from 15 residues. Unmatched junction bases numbered 9, after V lost 5 bases and J lost 6 bases. CDR1 and CDR2 from the germline V gene are SGHTA and FQGNSA. The CDR3 here is CASSSSGGAFSEQYF. The CDR3 bases are TGTGCCAGCAGCAGTAGCGGGGGGGCCTTTAGCGAGCAGTACTTC.

This clonotype was observed a handful of times. The chain couples TRBV6-1 to TRBJ2-3; tentatively, D is TRBD2 (6 bases). The CDR3 is made up of 16 amino acids. CDR1 and CDR2 (germline): MNHNS, SASEGT. V was clipped by 8 bases and J by 1 base, with 19 bases between them. This chain's CDR3 is CASGRTTAFGTDTQYF. The DNA for the CDR3 is TGTGCCAGCGGACGGACTACAGCGTTCGGCACAGATACGCAGTATTTT.

This clonotype was found a few times. This sequence joins TRBV25-1 and TRBJ2-7; no firm D call. Per the germline V gene, CDR1 is MGHDK and CDR2 is SYGVNS. V was cut by 6 bases and J by 2 bases, with 14 bases left in between. This CDR3 region has 14 residues. In nucleotides, the CDR3 is TGTGCCAGCAGGTCACCTGCACCCCCCTACGAGCAGTACTTC. It specifies CASRSPAPPYEQYF.

This clonotype has more than one count but fewer than ten. The chain has TRBV20-1 and TRBJ1-6, with unresolved D. The CDR3 covers 10 residues. Trimming removed 6 bases at V and 10 bases at J, with 7 bases between. Germline V gives CDR1 DFQATT, CDR2 SNEGSKA (reference sequence). The CDR3 region is CSAVGSPLHF. CDR3 sequence (DNA): TGCAGTGCCGTGGGGTCACCCCTCCACTTT.

The table lists this clonotype with many counts. The chain links TRBV3-1 to TRBJ1-1, with 7 bases identical to TRBD1. The trim removed 5 bases at V and 3 bases at J, leaving 6 bases unmatched. The CDR3 consists of 14 residues. From germline, CDR1 is LGHDT and CDR2 YNNKEL (reference sequence). Here the CDR3 DNA reads TGTGCCAGCAGCTACAGGGGCAAGGACACTGAAGCTTTCTTT. Translated: CASSYRGKDTEAFF.

The rearrangement links TRBV5-4 to TRBJ2-7; 8 bases align to TRBD2. Germline CDR1 is SGHNT and CDR2 is YYREEE (reference sequence). The CDR3 is 16 amino acids. V shed 4 bases and J 6 bases; nucleotides not matched to a gene: 15. The CDR3 reads CASSPRGGADYFEQYF. The CDR3 nucleotides read TGTGCCAGCAGCCCCCGGGGGGGGGCTGACTACTTCGAGCAGTACTTC. Together with reference TRBV5-4 and TRBJ2-7, the CDR3 gives the full variable domain: ETGVTQSPTHLIKTRGQQVTLRCSSQSGHNTVSWYQQALGQGPQFIFQYYREEENGRGNFPPRFSGLQFPNYSSELNVNALELDDSALYLCASSPRGGADYFEQYFGPGTRLTVT.

The chain uses TRBV14 and TRBJ2-7; the D is unclear. Germline CDR1 is SGHDN and CDR2 is FVKESK. The CDR3 runs 15 residues. V was clipped by 1 base and J by 3 bases, with 13 bases between them. The CDR3 here is CASSQAVGGVYEQYF. In nucleotides, the CDR3 is TGTGCCAGCAGCCAAGCGGTTGGCGGCGTCTACGAGCAGTACTTC.

This clonotype was observed a few times. The V and J genes are TRBV19 and TRBJ1-1, with 8 bases that match TRBD1. V lost 8 bases, J lost 0 bases, and 2 bases stayed unmatched. The CDR3 loop spans 13 amino acids. CDR1 LNHDA and CDR2 SQIVND come from the germline V gene (reference sequence). The CDR3 bases are TGTGCCAGTGGGGGACAGGTGAACACTGAAGCTTTCTTT. Its protein product is CASGGQVNTEAFF.

The table lists this clonotype with many counts. This chain uses TRBV12-3 or TRBV12-4 with TRBJ2-5; 9 nucleotides match TRBD1. Trimming at V came to 6 bases and at J to 4 bases, leaving 9 bases not matched to a gene. The CDR3 consists of 15 residues. The CDR3 reads CASSPRDREVETQYF. Written as DNA, the CDR3 is TGTGCCAGCAGCCCCCGGGACAGGGAGGTAGAGACCCAGTACTTC.

The rearrangement joins TRBV29-1 to TRBJ1-1; no clear D. The germline V gene encodes CDR1 SQVTM and CDR2 ANQGSEA. The CDR3 is made up of 14 amino acids. Trimming stripped 3 bases from V and 0 bases from J, with 11 bases between. CDR3 sequence reads: CSVDRERLNTEAFF. CDR3 in DNA: TGCAGCGTTGATAGAGAACGTCTGAACACTGAAGCTTTCTTT.

This clonotype appeared many times. The gene calls are TRBV27 and TRBJ2-7, with D tentatively TRBD1 or TRBD2 (5 bases each). The CDR3 length is 15 residues. CDR1 is MNHEY and CDR2 is SMNVEV in the germline V gene (reference sequence). V was cut by 4 bases and J by 0 bases, with 13 bases left in between. The CDR3 DNA reads TGTGCCAGCAGTTCCCTCGGGGCTAGCTCCTACGAGCAGTACTTC. Protein sequence: CASSSLGASSYEQYF.

CDR3 coding DNA: TGCAGTGCTAGATGGCGGGGGATGAGAAGCTCCTACAATGAGCAGTTCTTC. This codes for CSARWRGMRSSYNEQFF. The chain couples TRBV20-1 to TRBJ2-1; the match to TRBD2 covers 7 bases. The CDR3 is made up of 17 amino acids. Germline V gene sequence: CDR1 DFQATT, CDR2 SNEGSKA (reference sequence). V shed 2 bases, J shed 0 bases, and the junction held 10 bases outside the gene matches.

This clonotype was seen ten or more times. The rearrangement uses TRBV12-3 or TRBV12-4 and TRBJ2-3; no clear D. The CDR3 has 15 residues. Between the trimmed V and J ends, which lost 10 bases and 4 bases, there was a span of 21 bases. The CDR3 is CATFFVAPSPDTQYF. The DNA for the CDR3 is TGTGCCACCTTTTTTGTGGCGCCTTCTCCAGATACGCAGTATTTT.

This clonotype was detected many times. The chain combines TRBV6-5 with TRBJ1-2; 8 nucleotides match TRBD1. The junction had 9 bases not matched to a gene; V was cut back by 2 bases and J by 4 bases. Per germline, CDR1 MNHEY and CDR2 SVGAGI. CDR3 length equals 16 residues. The CDR3 bases are TGTGCCAGCAGTTACCTGGACAGGGCGAACATCTATGGCTACACCTTC. Translating it yields CASSYLDRANIYGYTF.

In its sample, this clonotype was seen a few times. The chain recombines TRBV7-6 with TRBJ2-7; no reliable D call. This CDR3 has 14 amino acids. Germline V CDR1 and CDR2: SGHVS, FNYEAQ. Trimming pared 5 bases from V and 0 bases from J, leaving 11 bases between. The CDR3 loop is CASSPGVNSYEQYF. DNA of the CDR3: TGTGCCAGCAGCCCTGGGGTAAACTCCTACGAGCAGTACTTC.